The T cell receptor (beta chain) described here comes from a study of cytomegalovirus exposure and HLA in healthy donors. Healthy donors of bone marrow made up the group. This CDR3 spans 15 amino acids. Germline V gives CDR1 SGHTA, CDR2 FQGTGA. Trimming removed 2 bases from V and 0 bases from J, with 9 bases in between. In the PCR, 60 Vbeta and 13 Jbeta primers were used. Sequencing used immunoSEQ multiplex PCR; TCRdb keeps in-frame clones, though not all of them. The table shows over 100,000 clones, with about 76% occurring only once. V is TRBV7-3 and J is TRBJ2-3, with a tentative D call TRBD2 (6 bases). The source is a woman between 25 and 40 years old in good health and CMV-seronegative. Material for sequencing was PBMCs. CDR3: CASSLGSGSTDTQYF. The CDR3 DNA reads as TGTGCCAGCAGCTTAGGGAGCGGGAGCACAGATACGCAGTATTTT. Full variable domain (outside the CDR3, taken from reference TRBV7-3 and TRBJ2-3): GAGVSQTPSNKVTEKGKYVELRCDPISGHTALYWYRQSLGQGPEFLIYFQGTGAADDSGLPNDRFFAVRPEGSVSTLKIQRTERGDSAVYLCASSLGSGSTDTQYFGPGTRLTVL.